The 22 T cell receptor beta chains in this list originate from one sample, sequenced in a study of blood T cell repertoires in COVID-19. Clones were sequenced by immunoSEQ multiplex PCR, and TCRdb holds only the in-frame ones, with some missing. The sample holds some 300,000 clones, 90% seen once. The sample was PBMCs or T cells enriched from blood (not recorded which). All receptors come from a woman aged 18-30 years with acute COVID-19.

This chain links TRBV18 with TRBJ2-7; D might be TRBD2 (6 bases). CDR3 length: 13 amino acids. The V end was cut by 4 bases, the J end by 2 bases, with 9 bases between. Germline CDR1 is KGHSH and CDR2 is LQKENI. DNA for the CDR3: TGTGCCAGCTCACGGGACTTCCCCTACGAGCAGTACTTC. It yields the protein CASSRDFPYEQYF.

The chain links TRBV7-3 to TRBJ1-6, with 9 bases matching TRBD1. The CDR3 loop spans 15 amino acids. Germline CDR1 reads SGHTA; CDR2 reads FQGTGA. Losses at the gene ends were 5 bases for V and 7 bases for J; bases not matched to a gene: 6. CDR3 sequence reads: CASSLSGTGNSPLHF. The CDR3 bases are TGTGCCAGCAGCCTATCCGGGACAGGGAATTCACCCCTCCACTTT.

V usage is TRBV6-5 and J usage is TRBJ2-5, with 7 bases that match TRBD1. Per germline, CDR1 MNHEY and CDR2 SVGAGI. Trimming at V came to 6 bases and at J to 0 bases, leaving 4 bases not matched to a gene. CDR3 length: 14 residues. CDR3 amino acids: CASRLGTDQETQYF. In DNA form, the CDR3 reads TGTGCCAGCAGGTTAGGGACAGACCAAGAGACCCAGTACTTC.

The chain employs TRBV11-3 and TRBJ1-5; D unresolved. Germline V gene sequence: CDR1 SGHNT, CDR2 YENEEA. Trimming took 3 bases from V and 1 from J, leaving 7 bases between them. This CDR3 region has 14 residues. The CDR3 nucleotides read TGTGCCAGCAGCTTCAGCGGCAGCAATCAGCCCCAGCATTTT. Its protein is CASSFSGSNQPQHF.

This clone came up a few times. This chain joins TRBV19 and TRBJ2-3; D gene unclear. CDR1 is LNHDA and CDR2 is SQIVND in the germline V gene (reference sequence). CDR3 length: 15 amino acids. The V end lost 0 bases, the J end lost 2 bases, and 9 bases lay between the germline ends. The CDR3 DNA reads as TGTGCCAGTAGTATAGAGGCGGCTAACACAGATACGCAGTATTTT. Translated, it gives CASSIEAANTDTQYF.

This clone appeared a few times. J is TRBJ1-1 and V is TRBV3-1 (or the pseudogene TRBV3-2), with TRBD1 matching 9 bases. Per the germline V gene, CDR1 is LGHDT and CDR2 is YNNKEL (reference sequence). The V gene end was trimmed by 0 bases and the J gene end by 1 base; junction bases not matched to a gene: 3. The CDR3 consists of 16 residues. CDR3 coding DNA: TGTGCCAGCAGCCAAGAGGGGACAGGGACGAACACTGAAGCTTTCTTT. Protein product: CASSQEGTGTNTEAFF.

The V call is TRBV6-5, the J call TRBJ1-2; D remains unclear. V was cut by 4 bases and J by 4 bases, with 13 bases left in between. CDR1 and CDR2 (germline): MNHEY, SVGAGI. This CDR3 is built from 14 residues. CDR3 sequence (DNA): TGTGCCAGCAGTTCTAACAGTCCCCTCTATGGCTACACCTTC. This encodes CASSSNSPLYGYTF.

This chain links TRBV25-1 with TRBJ2-1; TRBD1 matches at 7 bases. The CDR3 spans 16 residues. The J segment lost 0 bases and the V segment lost 4 bases, leaving 6 bases of the junction unmatched. Germline assignment: CDR1 MGHDK and CDR2 SYGVNS. CDR3 in DNA: TGTGCCAGCAGTGCCACAGGGGAAGGCTCCTACAATGAGCAGTTCTTC. Residues: CASSATGEGSYNEQFF.

The table lists this clone with a few counts. The chain uses TRBV7-9 and TRBJ2-7; 7 bases line up with TRBD1. The J segment lost 2 bases and the V segment lost 3 bases, leaving 7 bases of the junction unmatched. The CDR3 totals 15 residues. Germline V lookup: CDR1 SEHNR, CDR2 FQNEAQ (reference sequence). CDR3 loop: CASSFSTGAPYEQYF. As DNA, the CDR3 is TGTGCCAGCAGCTTCTCAACAGGGGCCCCCTACGAGCAGTACTTC.

This chain uses TRBV14 with TRBJ2-1; 12 bases align to TRBD2. This CDR3 region has 19 residues. Trimming cost V 1 base and J 10 bases; bases outside gene matches: 17. Per germline, CDR1 SGHDN and CDR2 FVKESK. Written as DNA, the CDR3 is TGTGCCAGCAGCCAAGGTAGAGGGGTTGTACTAGCGGGAGGACGGGAGCAGTTCTTC. It yields the protein CASSQGRGVVLAGGREQFF.

In this sample, this clone turned up once. The genes are TRBV24-1 and TRBJ2-1; possible D gene TRBD2, 5 bases. The germline V gene has CDR1 KGHDR and CDR2 SFDVKD. Deletions cut 6 bases from V and 8 bases from J, with 22 bases between. This CDR3 contains 16 residues. The CDR3 here is CATSQKVSSSADEQFF. Written as DNA, the CDR3 is TGTGCCACCAGTCAGAAGGTGTCTAGCTCAGCGGATGAGCAGTTCTTC.

The chain uses TRBV7-9 and TRBJ1-3; D is unresolved. The V end was cut by 2 bases, the J end by 0 bases, with 11 bases between. Germline-derived CDR1 and CDR2 are SEHNR and FQNEAQ (reference sequence). The CDR3 is made up of 16 amino acids. In nucleotides, the CDR3 is TGTGCCAGCAGCTTATCCCCTCCTTCCTCTGGAAACACCATATATTTT. This encodes CASSLSPPSSGNTIYF.

The V call is TRBV19, the J call TRBJ2-7, with D perhaps TRBD1 (5 bases). Trimming took 5 bases from V and 0 from J, leaving 11 bases between them. This CDR3 is 14 amino acids long. Germline values: CDR1 LNHDA, CDR2 SQIVND (reference sequence). CDR3 sequence: CASSGRASSYEQYF. The CDR3 nucleotides read TGTGCCAGTAGTGGCAGGGCAAGCTCCTACGAGCAGTACTTC. Using reference TRBV19 and TRBJ2-7 for the parts outside the CDR3, the full variable domain is DGGITQSPKYLFRKEGQNVTLSCEQNLNHDAMYWYRQDPGQGLRLIYYSQIVNDFQKGDIAEGYSVSREKKESFPLTVTSAQKNPTAFYLCASSGRASSYEQYFGPGTRLTVT.

The chain carries TRBV7-2 and TRBJ1-3; no firm D call. V lost 4 bases and J lost 2, with 12 bases in between. The CDR3 is made up of 15 amino acids. CDR1 SGHTA and CDR2 FQGNSA come from the germline V gene. The CDR3, as DNA: TGTGCCAGCAGCTCCCGAGAGTCCCCTGGAAACACCATATATTTT. It is translated as CASSSRESPGNTIYF.

The chain is built from TRBV4-2 and TRBJ1-4; D gene uncertain. The germline gives CDR1 LGHNA, CDR2 YNFKEQ. With 2 bases removed from V and 7 bases from J, the gap between germline ends came to 11 bases. The CDR3 has 14 residues. CDR3: CASSQPVEGEKLFF. DNA for the CDR3: TGTGCCAGCAGCCAACCGGTGGAGGGTGAAAAACTGTTTTTT.

The rearrangement links TRBV28 to TRBJ2-1, with 7 nucleotides matching TRBD2. Trimming removed 4 bases from V and 4 bases from J; junction bases left unmatched: 7. CDR1 and CDR2 from the germline V gene are MDHEN and SYDVKM. CDR3 length: 15 amino acids. CDR3 protein: CASSSIGLGYNEQFF. In DNA form, the CDR3 reads TGTGCCAGCAGTTCCATTGGACTAGGATACAATGAGCAGTTCTTC.

This clone is a singleton in its sample. The chain is built from TRBV3-1 (or the pseudogene TRBV3-2) and TRBJ2-4, with TRBD2 matching 9 bases. CDR3 length: 18 amino acids. Unmatched junction bases numbered 13, after V lost 4 bases and J lost 3 bases. Germline-derived CDR1 and CDR2 are LGHDT and YNNKEL (reference sequence). The CDR3 DNA reads as TGTGCCAGCAGCCCTGGTTTAGCGGGAGCTTCTCTCAAAAACATTCAGTACTTC. Translated, it gives CASSPGLAGASLKNIQYF.

CDR3 nucleotide sequence: TGTGCCAGTAGTATAACAGACAGGGAAGGCTACACCTTC. This codes for CASSITDREGYTF. The chain is built from TRBV19 and TRBJ1-2; TRBD1 matches at 7 bases. In germline, CDR1 is LNHDA, CDR2 SQIVND (reference sequence). The CDR3 consists of 13 residues. Trimming took 2 bases from V and 8 from J; bases not matched to a gene: 5.

The chain has TRBV19 and TRBJ1-1; possible D gene TRBD1, 6 bases. V dropped 3 bases and J dropped 5 bases, with 10 bases sitting between them. Per germline, CDR1 LNHDA and CDR2 SQIVND (reference sequence). The CDR3 extends over 13 amino acids. CDR3 in amino acids: CASSIGQITEAFF. The DNA for the CDR3 is TGTGCCAGTAGTATCGGACAGATAACTGAAGCTTTCTTT.

The chain is built from TRBV24-1 and TRBJ2-3; TRBD2 agrees at 8 bases. Germline CDR1 reads KGHDR; CDR2 reads SFDVKD. The CDR3 is made up of 17 amino acids. Trimming took 3 bases from V and 1 from J; bases not matched to a gene: 8. For the CDR3, the DNA is TGTGCCACCAGTGATCCTTTGGAGACTAGCGGCACAGATACGCAGTATTTT. It codes for CATSDPLETSGTDTQYF.

The V and J genes are TRBV9 and TRBJ1-1, with D possibly TRBD1 on 5 matching bases. The length of the CDR3 is 16 residues. Deletions cut 1 base from V and 11 bases from J, with 24 bases between. Germline V CDR1 and CDR2: SGDLS, YYNGEE. The CDR3 bases are TGTGCCAGCAGCGTAAATGGTTGGGACTCCCGATCGGCGGCTTTCTTT. Encoded protein: CASSVNGWDSRSAAFF. The full variable domain, with the rest looked up from reference TRBV9 and TRBJ1-1, is DSGVTQTPKHLITATGQRVTLRCSPRSGDLSVYWYQQSLDQGLQFLIQYYNGEERAKGNILERFSAQQFPDLHSELNLSSLELGDSALYFCASSVNGWDSRSAAFFGQGTRLTVV.

The chain has TRBV30 and TRBJ2-7, with a tentative D call TRBD1 (6 bases). Germline V gene lookup returns CDR1 GTSNPN and CDR2 SVGIG (reference sequence). Trimming removed 7 bases from V and 3 bases from J, with 16 bases in between. This CDR3 has 13 amino acids. This CDR3 reads CALQGGNDYEQYF. In DNA, the CDR3 is TGTGCCTTACAGGGTGGGAACGACTACGAGCAGTACTTC.